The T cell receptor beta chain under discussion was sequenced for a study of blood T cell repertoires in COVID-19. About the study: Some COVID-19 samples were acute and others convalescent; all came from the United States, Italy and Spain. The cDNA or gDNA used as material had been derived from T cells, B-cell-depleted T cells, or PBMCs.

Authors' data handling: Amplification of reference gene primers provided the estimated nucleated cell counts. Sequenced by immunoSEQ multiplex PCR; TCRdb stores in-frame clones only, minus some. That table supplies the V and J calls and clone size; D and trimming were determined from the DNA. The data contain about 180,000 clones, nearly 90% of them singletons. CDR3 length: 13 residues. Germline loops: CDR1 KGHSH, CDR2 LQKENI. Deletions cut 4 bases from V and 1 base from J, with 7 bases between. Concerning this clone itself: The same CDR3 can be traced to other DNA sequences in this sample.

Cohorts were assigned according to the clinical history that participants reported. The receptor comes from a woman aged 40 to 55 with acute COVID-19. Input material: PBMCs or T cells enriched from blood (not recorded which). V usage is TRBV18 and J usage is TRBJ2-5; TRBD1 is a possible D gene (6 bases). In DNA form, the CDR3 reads TGTGCCAGCTCACAGGGGGTCCAAGAGACCCAGTACTTC. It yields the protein CASSQGVQETQYF. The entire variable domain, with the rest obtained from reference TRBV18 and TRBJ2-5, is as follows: NAGVMQNPRHLVRRRGQEARLRCSPMKGHSHVYWYRQLPEEGLKFMVYLQKENIIDESGMPKERFSAEFPKEGPSILRIQQVVRGDSAAYFCASSQGVQETQYFGPGTRLLVL.